This entry lists 25 T cell receptor beta chains sequenced from one sample in a study of preoperative IRX-2 immunotherapy in early breast cancer. Treatment described: preoperative locoregional IRX-2 cytokine immunotherapy. Assay used: immunoSEQ multiplex PCR; TCRdb lists only in-frame clones, some missing. The repertoire holds around 25,000 clones, around 90% seen once, with roughly 29% in the top ten. The sample in question was tumor tissue, obtained after IRX-2 immunotherapy. These receptors all come from a human donor with breast cancer.

This chain links TRBV2 with TRBJ1-2; possible D gene TRBD1, 6 bases. This CDR3 is 12 amino acids long. Trimming left V 6 bases short and J 8 bases short, with 13 bases between. From germline, CDR1 is SNHLY and CDR2 FYNNEI. CDR3 nucleotides: TGTGCCAGCAGCCCACAGGGATTGGGCTACACCTTC. As protein: CASSPQGLGYTF. Looking up the rest from reference TRBV2 and TRBJ1-2 gives the full variable domain: EPEVTQTPSHQVTQMGQEVILRCVPISNHLYFYWYRQILGQKVEFLVSFYNNEISEKSEIFDDQFSVERPDGSNFTLKIRSTKLEDSAMYFCASSPQGLGYTFGSGTRLTVV.

The chain couples TRBV29-1 to TRBJ1-5; TRBD1 agrees at 11 bases. The length of the CDR3 is 13 residues. Germline V gene data show CDR1 as SQVTM and CDR2 as ANQGSEA. The V and J ends lost 4 bases and 6 bases, in that order; junction bases with no gene match: 2. CDR3 sequence (DNA): TGCAGCGTTGGGACAGGGGGCGTTCAGCCCCAGCATTTT. Translating it yields CSVGTGGVQPQHF.

The chain combines TRBV7-2 with TRBJ1-1; TRBD1 matches 9 bases. CDR1 and CDR2 from the germline V gene are SGHTA and FQGNSA. With V trimmed by 2 bases and J by 4 bases, 5 bases remained unmatched. The CDR3 runs to 15 residues. CDR3 protein: CASSLTGGEGTEAFF. CDR3 in DNA: TGTGCCAGCAGCTTAACAGGGGGCGAGGGCACTGAAGCTTTCTTT.

The chain recombines TRBV11-2 with TRBJ2-3; D ambiguous. This CDR3 is 12 amino acids long. V gave up 5 bases and J gave up 0 bases, with 3 bases separating them. Looked up from germline, CDR1 is SGHAT and CDR2 is FQNNGV. The CDR3 bases are TGTGCCAGCAGCCCCAGCACAGATACGCAGTATTTT. Translating gives CASSPSTDTQYF. The full variable domain, with the rest looked up from reference TRBV11-2 and TRBJ2-3, is EAGVAQSPRYKIIEKRQSVAFWCNPISGHATLYWYQQILGQGPKLLIQFQNNGVVDDSQLPKDRFSAERLKGVDSTLKIQPAKLEDSAVYLCASSPSTDTQYFGPGTRLTVL.

The chain couples TRBV18 to TRBJ1-1; D remains unclear. V lost 5 bases, J lost 1 base, and 5 bases lay in between. The V gene's germline CDR1 is KGHSH and CDR2 LQKENI. This CDR3 has 12 residues. CDR3 DNA: TGTGCCAGCTCAACGGGGAACACTGAAGCTTTCTTT. This gives the protein CASSTGNTEAFF.

The rearrangement joins TRBV28 to TRBJ2-7; D possibly matches TRBD1 or TRBD2 (5 bases each). Germline V gene sequence: CDR1 MDHEN, CDR2 SYDVKM. Between the trimmed V and J ends, which lost 3 bases and 7 bases, there was a span of 16 bases. This CDR3 is built from 14 residues. CDR3 sequence reads: CASSLVSGRGEQYF. DNA for the CDR3: TGTGCCAGCAGTTTGGTGTCGGGGCGAGGGGAGCAGTACTTC.

This clone was counted once. The chain has TRBV18 and TRBJ1-3, with D tentatively TRBD1 (5 bases). V lost 3 bases and J lost 0, with 9 bases in between. Germline V lookup: CDR1 KGHSH, CDR2 LQKENI. The CDR3 sequence is 15 residues long. CDR3 coding DNA: TGTGCCAGCTCACCCCGGACAAGCTCTGGAAACACCATATATTTT. It encodes CASSPRTSSGNTIYF.

The rearrangement links TRBV7-8 to TRBJ2-5, with TRBD1 matching 10 bases. The CDR3 contains 17 residues. From germline, CDR1 is SGHVS and CDR2 FQNEAQ. The J segment lost 6 bases and the V segment lost 5 bases, leaving 15 bases of the junction unmatched. The CDR3 loop reads CASSPLWPGTGEKTQYF. The CDR3 DNA follows: TGTGCCAGCAGCCCCTTGTGGCCCGGGACAGGGGAAAAGACCCAGTACTTC.

The V gene is TRBV11-1, the J gene TRBJ2-5; D may be TRBD1 (5 bases). The CDR3 length is 15 residues. Trimming pared 2 bases from V and 2 bases from J, leaving 12 bases between. Germline CDR1 is SGHAT and CDR2 is FQDESV (reference sequence). CDR3 coding DNA: TGTGCCAGCAGCTTATTCGGCCAGGGACAAGAGACCCAGTACTTC. Its protein product is CASSLFGQGQETQYF.

This sequence joins TRBV6-5 and TRBJ2-4; tentatively, D is TRBD1 (6 bases). The CDR3 is 16 residues long. Between the trimmed V and J ends, which lost 2 bases and 4 bases, there was a span of 15 bases. Germline V gives CDR1 MNHEY, CDR2 SVGAGI. The CDR3 region is CASSYGPRGQKNIQYF. CDR3 nucleotide sequence: TGTGCCAGCAGTTACGGCCCTCGTGGACAGAAAAACATTCAGTACTTC.

This chain uses TRBV29-1 with TRBJ1-4; D unclear. Germline V gives CDR1 SQVTM, CDR2 ANQGSEA. The CDR3 sequence is 13 residues long. Deletions cut 5 bases from V and 4 bases from J, with 11 bases between. This CDR3 reads CSVRNGYNEKLFF. The CDR3 DNA follows: TGCAGCGTTCGGAACGGATATAATGAAAAACTGTTTTTT.

In this sample, this clone turned up once. Germline is not matched at one junction end, which may reflect a read error. The chain carries TRBV4-1 and TRBJ1-1, with D hard to call. This CDR3 has 15 amino acids. Germline assignment: CDR1 MGHRA and CDR2 YSYEKL. This chain's CDR3 is CVSSQVAVFNTEAFF. The CDR3 nucleotides are TGCGTCAGCAGCCAAGTTGCGGTGTTCAACACTGAAGCTTTCTTT.

The V gene is TRBV5-6, the J gene TRBJ2-7; no firm D call. V lost 2 bases, J lost 11 bases, and 14 bases lay in between. The CDR3 consists of 12 residues. The germline gives CDR1 SGHDT, CDR2 YYEEEE. The DNA of the CDR3 is TGTGCCAGCAGCTTTCTCGGTGGTAGGGAGTACGTC. Amino acids: CASSFLGGREYV.

The chain combines TRBV28 with TRBJ2-1, with D perhaps TRBD1 (5 bases). The V end lost 8 bases, the J end lost 9 bases, and 17 bases lay between the germline ends. Per the germline V gene, CDR1 is MDHEN and CDR2 is SYDVKM. The CDR3 is 13 amino acids. The CDR3 loop is CASLDGARVEQFF. The CDR3 bases are TGTGCCAGCCTTGATGGGGCCCGGGTTGAGCAGTTCTTC.

This chain joins TRBV7-6 and TRBJ2-5; D ambiguous. Germline CDR1 is SGHVS and CDR2 is FNYEAQ. The CDR3 loop spans 13 amino acids. Trimming took 1 base from V and 2 from J, leaving 5 bases between them. The CDR3 loop reads CASSLGPQETQYF. CDR3 sequence (DNA): TGTGCCAGCAGCTTAGGTCCGCAAGAGACCCAGTACTTC.

The rearrangement joins TRBV5-5 to TRBJ1-1; D gene ambiguous. The V gene lost 1 base and the J gene lost 0 bases, with 7 bases spanning the gap. The CDR3 has 14 amino acids. Germline CDR1 reads SGHKS; CDR2 reads YYEKEE (reference sequence). This CDR3 is CASSLSQLNTEAFF. In nucleotides, the CDR3 is TGTGCCAGCAGCTTGAGCCAGTTGAACACTGAAGCTTTCTTT. The full variable domain, in which reference TRBV5-5 and TRBJ1-1 provide the parts outside the CDR3, is DAGVTQSPTHLIKTRGQQVTLRCSPISGHKSVSWYQQVLGQGPQFIFQYYEKEERGRGNFPDRFSARQFPNYSSELNVNALLLGDSALYLCASSLSQLNTEAFFGQGTRLTVV.

The rearrangement links TRBV28 to TRBJ2-7; 8 nucleotides align to TRBD2. Germline V CDR1 and CDR2: MDHEN, SYDVKM. The CDR3 consists of 16 residues. After removal of 3 bases from V and 1 base from J, the junction contained 8 bases not matched to a gene. CDR3: CASSFQLAGLSYEQYF. As DNA, the CDR3 is TGTGCCAGCAGTTTCCAGCTAGCGGGTTTGTCCTACGAGCAGTACTTC.

This sequence joins TRBV2 and TRBJ1-2; no reliable D call. The CDR3 has 13 residues. Germline assignment: CDR1 SNHLY and CDR2 FYNNEI. V lost 5 bases, J lost 8 bases, and 15 bases lay in between. In DNA, the CDR3 is TGTGCCAGCAGTTCAGGCCCCAAGTCCGGCTACACCTTC. This translates into CASSSGPKSGYTF.

This clone was counted once. The chain couples TRBV28 to TRBJ2-2, with D perhaps matching TRBD1 (6 bases). V gave up 7 bases and J gave up 7 bases, with 19 bases separating them. The CDR3 covers 15 residues. Per germline, CDR1 MDHEN and CDR2 SYDVKM. The CDR3 reads CASTWGTRVVGELFF. CDR3 sequence (DNA): TGTGCCAGCACCTGGGGGACAAGGGTGGTCGGGGAGCTGTTTTTT.

The chain carries TRBV6-1 and TRBJ1-5; D might be TRBD1 (6 bases). Trimming left V 3 bases short and J 3 bases short, with 9 bases between. The germline CDR1 and CDR2 sequences are MNHNS and SASEGT. The CDR3 loop spans 14 amino acids. The CDR3, as DNA: TGTGCCAGCAGTGAGACAGGAACCAATCAGCCCCAGCATTTT. Translated, it gives CASSETGTNQPQHF.

This clone was seen more than once but under ten times. This chain joins TRBV10-1 and TRBJ2-2; D uncertain. The V end was cut by 3 bases, the J end by 6 bases, with 8 bases between. The CDR3 covers 13 residues. Germline assignment: CDR1 WNHNN and CDR2 SYGVQD (reference sequence). This CDR3 is CASSDAMAGELFF. CDR3 DNA: TGCGCCAGCAGTGACGCGATGGCCGGGGAGCTGTTTTTT.

This clone was counted a single time. V and J are TRBV5-1 and TRBJ2-3, with D possibly matching TRBD2 (5 bases). CDR3 length: 16 amino acids. The V end lost 0 bases, the J end lost 4 bases, and 15 bases lay between the germline ends. CDR1 and CDR2 (germline): SGHRS, YFSETQ. Here the CDR3 reads CASSLDGMGNADTQYF. The CDR3 DNA reads TGCGCCAGCAGCTTGGACGGGATGGGTAACGCAGATACGCAGTATTTT.

J is TRBJ2-1 and V is TRBV5-4; 14 bases line up with TRBD2. The V and J ends lost 4 bases and 4 bases, in that order; junction bases with no gene match: 10. The CDR3 spans 18 residues. Germline lookup yields CDR1 SGHNT and CDR2 YYREEE (reference sequence). DNA of the CDR3: TGTGCCAGCAGCGGAGGACCGGGACTAGCGGGGGCGTACAATGAGCAGTTCTTC. It yields the protein CASSGGPGLAGAYNEQFF. Using reference TRBV5-4 and TRBJ2-1 for the parts outside the CDR3, the full variable domain is ETGVTQSPTHLIKTRGQQVTLRCSSQSGHNTVSWYQQALGQGPQFIFQYYREEENGRGNFPPRFSGLQFPNYSSELNVNALELDDSALYLCASSGGPGLAGAYNEQFFGPGTRLTVL.

The chain uses TRBV5-1 and TRBJ2-7, with 7 positions matching TRBD1. The V gene end was trimmed by 0 bases and the J gene end by 2 bases; junction bases not matched to a gene: 5. The V gene's germline CDR1 is SGHRS and CDR2 YFSETQ. The CDR3 contains 15 residues. Here the CDR3 DNA reads TGCGCCAGCAGCTTGGCCCCCGGGACAGCCTACGAGCAGTACGTC. Translating it yields CASSLAPGTAYEQYV.

This clone is categorized as medium-sized. The chain employs TRBV5-1 and TRBJ1-4; 9 positions match TRBD1. V dropped 4 bases and J dropped 8; count of bases not matched to a gene: 12. Germline assignment: CDR1 SGHRS and CDR2 YFSETQ. CDR3 length equals 16 residues. This CDR3 reads CASSLDPQGAQEKLFF. The CDR3 nucleotides are TGCGCCAGCAGCCTAGACCCACAGGGGGCGCAGGAAAAACTGTTTTTT.